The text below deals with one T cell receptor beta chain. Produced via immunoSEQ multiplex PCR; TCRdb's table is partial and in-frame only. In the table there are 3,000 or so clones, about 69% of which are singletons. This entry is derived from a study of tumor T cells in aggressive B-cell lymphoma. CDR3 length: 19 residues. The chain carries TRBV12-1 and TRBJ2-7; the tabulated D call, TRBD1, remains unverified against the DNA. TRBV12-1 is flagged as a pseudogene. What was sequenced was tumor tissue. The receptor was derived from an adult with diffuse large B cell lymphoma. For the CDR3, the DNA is TGTGCCAGCAGCCCCGGTGGTCGACAGGGGCCGAGGGAGTCCTACGAGCAGTACTTC. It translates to CASSPGGRQGPRESYEQYF.